The 23 T cell receptor beta chains given below trace back to one sample, sequenced in a study of CD8 T cell repertoires and HIV-1 epitope variants. Clones were read by immunoSEQ multiplex PCR, and TCRdb kept only the in-frame ones, dropping some. This sample has more than 85,000 clones, with around 67% found just once. Material for sequencing was uncultured baseline CD8+ T cells from peripheral blood mononuclear cells (PBMCs). The receptors were sampled from a male donor with HIV.

CDR3: CASSLQGDWQPQHF. CDR3 bases: TGTGCCAGCAGTCTACAGGGGGATTGGCAGCCCCAGCATTTT. This sequence joins TRBV27 and TRBJ1-5; TRBD1 matches at 8 bases. With 5 bases clipped from V and 7 bases from J, the junction kept 7 bases outside the gene matches. The length of the CDR3 is 14 residues. Germline V CDR1 and CDR2: MNHEY, SMNVEV (reference sequence).

This clone was seen a handful of times. The V call is TRBV9, the J call TRBJ1-2; 7 bases agree with TRBD1. This CDR3 is 14 amino acids long. V dropped 6 bases and J dropped 7; count of bases not matched to a gene: 12. The germline V gene has CDR1 SGDLS and CDR2 YYNGEE. The CDR3 protein is CASTQTGTAVGYTF. The CDR3 nucleotides are TGTGCCAGCACCCAAACGGGGACAGCCGTTGGCTACACCTTC.

The genes are TRBV5-1 and TRBJ1-1; 11 bases agree with TRBD1. The CDR3 extends over 16 amino acids. Germline CDR1 reads SGHRS; CDR2 reads YFSETQ. The V segment lost 3 bases and the J segment 4 bases; nucleotides outside the gene matches: 8. The CDR3 bases are TGCGCCAGCAGCTCCCTATTGGGACAGGGGGTCACTGAAGCTTTCTTT. This codes for CASSSLLGQGVTEAFF.

The rearrangement uses TRBV5-4 and TRBJ2-1; 7 nucleotides align to TRBD2. The V and J ends lost 0 bases and 2 bases, in that order; junction bases with no gene match: 2. Looked up from germline, CDR1 is SGHNT and CDR2 is YYREEE (reference sequence). The CDR3 has 15 residues. DNA of the CDR3: TGTGCCAGCAGCTTGGTCCTAGCGGCCTACAATGAGCAGTTCTTC. This translates into CASSLVLAAYNEQFF.

This sequence joins TRBV5-5 and TRBJ2-7; weak D call: TRBD1 (6 bases). The V and J ends lost 4 bases and 2 bases respectively, with 10 bases between them. Germline CDR1 reads SGHKS; CDR2 reads YYEKEE (reference sequence). The CDR3 has 13 residues. DNA for the CDR3: TGTGCCAGCAGCCTACAGGGTCCCTACGAGCAGTACTTC. This translates into CASSLQGPYEQYF.

Only a few counts were recorded for this clone. The genes are TRBV7-9 and TRBJ2-2; 8 nucleotides line up with TRBD1. Germline CDR1 is SEHNR and CDR2 is FQNEAQ (reference sequence). V lost 4 bases to trimming and J lost 4 bases; unmatched junction nucleotides: 8. The CDR3 is made up of 16 amino acids. In DNA, the CDR3 is TGTGCCAGCAGCTCAGAATGGACAGGGAGCACCGGGGAGCTGTTTTTT. Translating it yields CASSSEWTGSTGELFF. Looking up the rest from reference TRBV7-9 and TRBJ2-2 gives the full variable domain: DTGVSQNPRHKITKRGQNVTFRCDPISEHNRLYWYRQTLGQGPEFLTYFQNEAQLEKSRLLSDRFSAERPKGSFSTLEIQRTEQGDSAMYLCASSSEWTGSTGELFFGEGSRLTVL.

J is TRBJ2-7 and V is TRBV27; D uncertain. The CDR3 is made up of 14 amino acids. Germline V gene data show CDR1 as MNHEY and CDR2 as SMNVEV (reference sequence). The ends were cut back, 5 bases at V and 2 bases at J, with 13 bases in the middle. The CDR3 nucleotides are TGTGCCAGCAGTCCACATATAAGGCCCTACGAGCAGTACTTC. It translates to CASSPHIRPYEQYF.

The rearrangement joins TRBV5-1 to TRBJ2-2, with 8 bases aligning to TRBD2. The CDR3 runs 15 residues. The junction had 6 bases not matched to a gene; V was cut back by 4 bases and J by 4 bases. The germline V gene encodes CDR1 SGHRS and CDR2 YFSETQ. CDR3 protein: CASSLGLARTGELFF. The CDR3 bases are TGCGCCAGCAGCCTTGGACTAGCCCGCACCGGGGAGCTGTTTTTT.

The chain combines TRBV29-1 with TRBJ2-5; the D is unclear. CDR1 is SQVTM and CDR2 is ANQGSEA in the germline V gene. The CDR3 runs to 10 residues. The germline V and J ends were trimmed by 4 bases and 3 bases, with 3 bases remaining between them. The DNA for the CDR3 is TGCAGCGTTGGGGAAGAGACCCAGTACTTC. It yields the protein CSVGEETQYF.

The table lists this clone with a few counts. The V gene is TRBV7-2, the J gene TRBJ2-4; TRBD1 matches at 9 bases. V lost 4 bases to trimming and J lost 8 bases; unmatched junction nucleotides: 3. There are 13 residues in the CDR3. The V gene's germline CDR1 is SGHTA and CDR2 FQGNSA. The CDR3 sequence: CASSWTGEDIQYF. The CDR3, as DNA: TGTGCCAGCAGCTGGACAGGGGAGGACATTCAGTACTTC.

V gene TRBV5-4 combines with J gene TRBJ1-5; D is undetermined. CDR3 length: 14 residues. CDR1 is SGHNT, CDR2 YYREEE, per germline (reference sequence). The V end lost 0 bases, the J end lost 3 bases, and 7 bases lay between the germline ends. The CDR3 sequence: CASSLAGSNQPQHF. The CDR3 bases are TGTGCCAGCAGCTTGGCGGGCTCCAATCAGCCCCAGCATTTT.

The genes are TRBV5-8 and TRBJ1-2; D gene unclear. Germline lookup yields CDR1 SGHTS and CDR2 YDEGEE. The length of the CDR3 is 13 residues. Trimming cost V 0 bases and J 4 bases, with 7 bases left between them. Here the CDR3 DNA reads TGTGCCAGCAGCTTGGGGGAGCTCTATGGCTACACCTTC. This sequence encodes CASSLGELYGYTF.

V and J are TRBV27 and TRBJ2-1; 7 bases map to TRBD2. From germline, CDR1 is MNHEY and CDR2 SMNVEV (reference sequence). The CDR3 runs 15 residues. Trimming took 6 bases from V and 4 from J; bases not matched to a gene: 9. The CDR3 sequence: CASREGGPVYNEQFF. The CDR3, as DNA: TGTGCCAGCAGAGAGGGAGGGCCGGTTTACAATGAGCAGTTCTTC.

A few counts support this clone. V usage is TRBV29-1 and J usage is TRBJ1-2; no reliable D call. This CDR3 has 9 amino acids. Germline-derived CDR1 and CDR2 are SQVTM and ANQGSEA. V shed 3 bases and J shed 6 bases, with 2 bases lying between them. The CDR3 loop is CSVDHGYTF. The CDR3 region has the DNA TGCAGCGTTGACCATGGCTACACCTTC.

A single count supports this clone. The chain links TRBV6-5 to TRBJ2-1; maybe TRBD1 (6 bases). This CDR3 has 14 residues. V lost 3 bases to trimming and J lost 4 bases, with 10 bases between them. Germline V lookup: CDR1 MNHEY, CDR2 SVGAGI. Here the CDR3 reads CASSYKGTYNEQFF. CDR3 DNA sequence: TGTGCCAGCAGTTATAAGGGGACATACAATGAGCAGTTCTTC.

The V gene is TRBV27, the J gene TRBJ2-7; TRBD1 matches 8 bases. This CDR3 has 13 residues. Germline lookup yields CDR1 MNHEY and CDR2 SMNVEV (reference sequence). Losses at the gene ends were 4 bases for V and 4 bases for J; bases not matched to a gene: 3. This CDR3 reads CASSWTGRYEQYF. The CDR3 DNA is TGTGCCAGCAGTTGGACAGGGCGGTACGAGCAGTACTTC.

The rearrangement uses TRBV7-2 and TRBJ1-4, with unresolved D. This CDR3 region has 13 residues. The V and J ends lost 5 bases and 3 bases respectively, with 7 bases between them. CDR1 and CDR2 from the germline V gene are SGHTA and FQGNSA. The chain's CDR3 is CASSQRANEKLFF. The DNA of the CDR3 is TGTGCCAGCAGCCAGAGGGCTAATGAAAAACTGTTTTTT.

The V gene is TRBV6-1, the J gene TRBJ1-5; D gene unclear. V lost 0 bases and J lost 3, with 6 bases in between. This CDR3 comprises 14 residues. Germline lookup yields CDR1 MNHNS and CDR2 SASEGT. In nucleotides, the CDR3 is TGTGCCAGCAGTGAAGCGCGGACCAATCAGCCCCAGCATTTT. Protein: CASSEARTNQPQHF.

J is TRBJ2-1 and V is TRBV19, with 12 bases matching TRBD2. Per germline, CDR1 LNHDA and CDR2 SQIVND (reference sequence). The length of the CDR3 is 15 residues. The V gene end was trimmed by 5 bases and the J gene end by 7 bases; junction bases not matched to a gene: 6. The CDR3 DNA reads as TGTGCCAGTAGTCCCGGACTAGCGGGGTTTAATGAGCAGTTCTTC. Its protein is CASSPGLAGFNEQFF.

This chain joins TRBV9 and TRBJ2-7; 11 positions agree with TRBD2. The CDR3 extends over 15 amino acids. V shed 4 bases and J 2 bases; nucleotides not matched to a gene: 5. Germline V CDR1 and CDR2: SGDLS, YYNGEE. The CDR3 DNA is TGTGCCAGCAGCACTAGCGGGGGCCGTACCTACGAGCAGTACTTC. This encodes CASSTSGGRTYEQYF.

This clone was counted a few times. The rearrangement joins TRBV6-5 to TRBJ1-1; D uncertain. CDR3 length equals 14 residues. Germline assignment: CDR1 MNHEY and CDR2 SVGAGI. The V end was cut by 3 bases, the J end by 1 base, with 9 bases between. CDR3 loop: CASSYGLTNTEAFF. The CDR3 coding sequence is TGTGCCAGCAGTTATGGCCTCACGAACACTGAAGCTTTCTTT.

The chain is built from TRBV6-5 and TRBJ2-7, with 8 bases fitting TRBD1. Germline CDR1 MNHEY, CDR2 SVGAGI. The ends lost 6 bases at V and 6 bases at J; junction bases unmatched: 4. This CDR3 region has 12 residues. In nucleotides, the CDR3 is TGTGCCAGCAGCATCACAGGGGGCGAGCAGTACTTC. Residues: CASSITGGEQYF.

This clone was detected many times. The chain joins TRBV10-2 to TRBJ2-7; D unresolved. Trimming stripped 7 bases from V and 5 bases from J, with 15 bases between. Germline V gene data show CDR1 as WSHSY and CDR2 as SAAADI. This CDR3 is built from 13 residues. Written as DNA, the CDR3 is TGCGCCAGCACGAGGTTCGTAGGTAACGAGCAGTACTTC. It translates to CASTRFVGNEQYF.